Given below is one T cell receptor beta chain in context. Its antigen specificity is not known. No base quality values were provided; no much bigger clone lies one nucleotide off. According to the germline V gene, CDR1 reads MNHNS and CDR2 reads SASEGT. The CDR3, from cysteine to phenylalanine, totals 15 residues. The sequence is cut down to CDR3 DNA, 45 bases in frame from base 1. Relative to germline, V is missing 3 bases and J is missing 2 bases, with 5 bases of the junction outside any gene match. The data originate from a study of cytomegalovirus exposure and HLA in healthy donors (dated by TCRdb to 2015 to 2018). Background on the whole study: An earlier analysis of 587 of the donors reported 276 Gb of sequence data and roughly 120 million unique TCR beta sequences obtained from 180 million or so T cells. HLA typing included class I and class II loci at four-digit resolution. Donor age, sex, ethnicity and CMV serostatus were collected together with the repertoire data. Rather than drawing on any new phenotypic data, the later analysis identified candidate immune exposures from TCR beta sequences and the way those sequences occurred across donors. The study aimed to test whether cataloging public T cell receptors could reveal signatures of past pathogen exposure. High-throughput TCR immunosequencing, statistical association of individual TCRs with disease status, and machine learning were combined to predict cytomegalovirus infection status. All discovery cohort repertoires had been generated on a single sequencing platform. A later analysis re-analyzed previously published TCR beta repertoires from 550 to 700 donors and added high-resolution HLA genotyping to study TCR occurrence patterns. The T cell repertoires of 700 or so subjects were profiled by immunosequencing and related to cytomegalovirus serostatus. An early release that covered fewer than 750 HLA-typed donors contained approximately 300 gigabases of sequencing data and 85 million to 100 million unique TCR sequences. The genetic ancestry cluster associated with self-reported Caucasian donors included approximately 85% of the 398 genotyped donors. Among 350 to 400 genotyped donors of the cohort, an average of around 240,000 unique TCR beta nucleotide sequences were sequenced per donor, roughly 18% of them non-productive. Besides the first cohort of around 700 subjects, a separate validation cohort made up of 120 different subjects was used. Four to six DR-DQ haplotypes were handled as single units for association and clustering, since linkage in the cohort was strong. In a later genetic analysis, genome-wide SNP genotypes for about three fifths of the 666 donors were used, and that subset was treated as a discovery cohort. Typing coverage differed by locus: A, B, C, DRB1 and DQB1 were typed in about 629-630 donors, DQA1 in approximately 520, DPA1 in 600 to 610, and DPB1 in about 450. An earlier analysis of around 640 of the donors used high-throughput TCR beta sequencing to judge whether each TCR beta V gene segment behaved as functional or pseudogenic. General conclusions and limits of the study: The earlier analysis of about 600 of the donors excluded 15 to 20 rarely observed V segments, including chromosome 9 orphons, because counts were too low. In an earlier analysis of several hundred of the donors, most TCR beta V segments were observed in productive rearrangements about 87% or about 30% of the time, broadly matching IMGT annotations. Because HLA typing was missing for some donors at each locus, association tests included only the typed subset. The presence/absence analyses assumed that sequencing depth was roughly uniform across donors, and that assumption may not be true. In a later analysis, some 18,000 TCR beta sequences were associated with specific HLA alleles at a false discovery rate of 0.05. The only immune exposure information available for the cohort was CMV serostatus. Correlated functional status among segregating V segments might be attributable to linkage disequilibrium, but an unknown experimental factor could not be ruled out. A further reported finding was that TCR beta sequences accurately predicted the HLA-A and HLA-B alleles for most subjects in the first cohort. In a later analysis, most CMV-associated TCR beta chains were found to appear HLA-restricted, with HLA associations seemingly driven largely by CMV exposure. In a later analysis, TCR association rates were found to vary across HLA loci, with the most associated TCRs seen for DRB1 alleles and the fewest for HLA-C alleles. V-gene and J-gene trimming of TCR beta chains was associated with a missense DCLRE1C variant in a later genetic analysis, and the association was replicated in an independent cohort. In the study, some 160 TCR beta chains were listed as associated with cytomegalovirus. When HLA alleles, especially DR and DQ, strongly co-occurred, attributing TCR associations to individual alleles was difficult. A cluster of highly shared sequence variants was judged likely to be a technical artifact of the sequencing pipeline. The authors suggested that the approach could potentially be extended to other disease states and immunological phenotypes. In a later analysis, HLA-associated TCR beta chains were found to be more clonally expanded and to have lower generation probabilities than equally common non-associated chains. Some IMGT-functional V segments, including TRBV6-2 and TRBV6-3, could not be distinguished by the 87-base-pair reads and were therefore excluded. The classifier was reported to diagnose cytomegalovirus status with high specificity and sensitivity in both the original cohort and the validation cohort. Compared with the roughly 600-donor mean, donors in an Asian-associated ancestry cluster had fewer N-insertions in productive TCRs, according to a later genetic analysis. In vitro tests confirmed that a few of the cytomegalovirus-associated TCR beta chains recognize cytomegalovirus antigens. In this cohort, only TCR beta chains were sequenced, and detectable features were limited by the absence of alpha or paired-chain data. Most TCR sequences were observed very rarely across donors, whereas some public TCRs were present in many individuals. Several of the top co-occurrence clusters appeared to be linked to parvovirus B19, influenza, CMV and Epstein-Barr virus, according to a later analysis.

The method was the immunoSEQ multiplex PCR assay. The multiplex PCR relied on a mix of 60 forward primers for TCR Vbeta segments and 13 reverse primers for TCR Jbeta segments. The CDR3 region of rearranged TCR beta genes was amplified from genomic DNA by a multiplex PCR assay. The Illumina HiSeq System was used to sequence the amplified TCR beta libraries as 87-base-pair reads. Regarding the original processing steps: A later analysis tallied tens of millions of unique TCR beta chains across the 550 to 850 repertoires, and around 10 million of those chains were shared by two or more donors. Raw reads were error-corrected and collapsed into unique sequences with a nearest-neighbor algorithm that merged closely related sequences to remove PCR and sequencing errors. V, D and J gene segments were assigned by aligning CDR3 sequences to IMGT reference sequences. Each retained sequence needed at least a six-nucleotide match to both a V gene segment and a J gene segment. A rearrangement counted as productive if the CDR3 had no stop codons and remained in frame with V and J, and every other rearrangement counted as non-productive. Following IMGT convention, CDR3 was defined as the stretch from the second conserved V-encoded cysteine to the conserved J-encoded phenylalanine. In an earlier analysis of around 600 of the donors, sequences lacking an unambiguous match to a single V gene segment were excluded. An earlier analysis of about 590 of the donors classified V segments as functional when productive rearrangements were above 56.7% and as segregating when the standard deviation between donors was above 5%. To diagnose cytomegalovirus status from the catalog of TCR beta chain sequences, a statistical classification framework was built. A later analysis assigned V and J genes by comparing TCR nucleotide sequences with IMGT/GENE-DB human TR gene sequences. A later analysis assigned CDR3 sequences and most-parsimonious VDJ recombination scenarios with the TCRdist pipeline. In a later analysis, every TCR beta chain was defined by the combination of its CDR3 amino acid sequence and its V-gene family, and reads without a unique V-gene family were dropped. As a way to deal with suspected cross-contamination and a sequencing artifact, a later analysis dropped roughly 620 nucleotide sequences that were highly shared and had low generation probability. In a later analysis, a clonal expansion index for each public chain was calculated from normalized within-repertoire ranks of inferred template counts. A later analysis computed generation probabilities with a VDJ recombination model fitted to out-of-frame rearrangements, and checked the results against IGoR. A later analysis scored TCR-TCR, TCR-HLA and TCR-CMV co-occurrence with hypergeometric tests, applying a repertoire-size bias correction to TCR pairs. False discovery rates were estimated in a later analysis by permuting HLA or CMV assignments 20 times. In a later analysis, co-occurring TCRs were grouped with DBSCAN, and TCRdist sequence similarity was added when clustering was performed within HLA-allele-positive subsets. Repertoires with fewer than 30,000 or more than 120,000 public chains were left out of co-occurrence clustering, as were a handful of repertoires with anomalous nucleotide sharing. TCRdb took over this immuneACCESS table, retaining in-frame rearrangements with V and J assigned. Such tables are incomplete; in checked studies, under half of the missing clones stem from an unresolved V gene, and the remainder is unexplained. V, J and clone size were drawn from that table, and D and trimming were deduced from the DNA. The sample has around 110,000 clones on record, roughly 80% of them singletons. The top ten clonotypes cover 3% to 4% of the sample.

The cohort comprised several hundred healthy bone marrow donors. Cohort members were all nominally healthy when sampled, although unrecorded immune exposures were likely present. The donor was CMV seronegative and belonged to the group of around 350 seronegative cohort members. Each donor provided a peripheral blood sample, and peripheral blood mononuclear cells were used for TCR beta sequencing. The Qiagen DNeasy Blood Extraction Kit was used to extract genomic DNA from the blood cell samples. The receptor chain draws on TRBV6-1 and TRBJ2-5; TRBD2 fits 8 bases in the junction. The TCR comes from a man in his fifties or sixties in good health and CMV-seronegative. The sample was PBMCs. The DNA is TGTGCCAGCAGTGACCGCGGGGGGACTCAAGAGACCCAGTACTTC. Its translation is CASSDRGGTQETQYF.